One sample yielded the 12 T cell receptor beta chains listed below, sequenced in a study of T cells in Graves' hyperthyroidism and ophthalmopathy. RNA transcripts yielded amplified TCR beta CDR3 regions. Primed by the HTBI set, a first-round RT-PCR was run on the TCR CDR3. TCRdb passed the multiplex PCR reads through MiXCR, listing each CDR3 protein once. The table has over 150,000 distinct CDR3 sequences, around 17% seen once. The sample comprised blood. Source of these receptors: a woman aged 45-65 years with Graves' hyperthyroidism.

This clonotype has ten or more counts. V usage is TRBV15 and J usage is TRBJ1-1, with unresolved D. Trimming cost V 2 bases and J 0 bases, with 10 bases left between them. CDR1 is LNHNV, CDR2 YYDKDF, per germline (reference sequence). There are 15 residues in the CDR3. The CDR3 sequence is CATSRTRPMNTEAFF. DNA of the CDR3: TGTGCCACCAGCAGAACCAGGCCCATGAACACTGAAGCTTTCTTT.

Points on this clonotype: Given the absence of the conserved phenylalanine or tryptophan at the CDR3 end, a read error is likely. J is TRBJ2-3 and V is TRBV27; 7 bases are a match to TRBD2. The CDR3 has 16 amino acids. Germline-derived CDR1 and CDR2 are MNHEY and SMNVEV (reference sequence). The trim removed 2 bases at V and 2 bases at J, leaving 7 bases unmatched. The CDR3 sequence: CASSLMAGVITDTQYL. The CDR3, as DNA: TGTGCCAGCAGTTTAATGGCGGGAGTGATCACAGATACGCAGTATCTT.

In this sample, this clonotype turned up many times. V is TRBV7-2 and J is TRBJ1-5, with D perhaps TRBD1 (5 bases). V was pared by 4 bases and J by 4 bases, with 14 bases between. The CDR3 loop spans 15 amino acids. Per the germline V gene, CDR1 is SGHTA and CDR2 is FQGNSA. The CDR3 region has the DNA TGTGCCAGCAGCTGGGTGACTGGGGGAAATCAGCCCCAGCATTTT. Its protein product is CASSWVTGGNQPQHF.

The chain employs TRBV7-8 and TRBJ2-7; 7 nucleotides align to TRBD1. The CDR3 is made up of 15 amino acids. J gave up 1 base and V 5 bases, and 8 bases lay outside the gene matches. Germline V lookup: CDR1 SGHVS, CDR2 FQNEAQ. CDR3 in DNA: TGTGCCAGCAGCCTCTCGACAGGGTCTTCCTACGAGCAGTACTTC. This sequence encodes CASSLSTGSSYEQYF. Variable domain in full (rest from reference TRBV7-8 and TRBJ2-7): GAGVSQSPRYKVAKRGQDVALRCDPISGHVSLFWYQQALGQGPEFLTYFQNEAQLDKSGLPSDRFFAERPEGSVSTLKIQRTQQEDSAVYLCASSLSTGSSYEQYFGPGTRLTVT.

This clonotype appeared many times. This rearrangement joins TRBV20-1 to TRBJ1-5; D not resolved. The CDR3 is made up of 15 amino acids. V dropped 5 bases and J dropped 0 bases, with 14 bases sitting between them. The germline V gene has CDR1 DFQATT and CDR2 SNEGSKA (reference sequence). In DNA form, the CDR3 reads TGCAGTGCTCACGGGGTCCTTAATAGCAATCAGCCCCAGCATTTT. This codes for CSAHGVLNSNQPQHF.

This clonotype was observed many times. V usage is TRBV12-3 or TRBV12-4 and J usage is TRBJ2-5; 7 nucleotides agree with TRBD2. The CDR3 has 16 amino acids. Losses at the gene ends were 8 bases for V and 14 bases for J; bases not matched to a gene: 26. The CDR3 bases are TGTGCCAGCGGTATCCTAGCGGCGTCTCGATCGGGGCCAGTATACTTC. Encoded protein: CASGILAASRSGPVYF.

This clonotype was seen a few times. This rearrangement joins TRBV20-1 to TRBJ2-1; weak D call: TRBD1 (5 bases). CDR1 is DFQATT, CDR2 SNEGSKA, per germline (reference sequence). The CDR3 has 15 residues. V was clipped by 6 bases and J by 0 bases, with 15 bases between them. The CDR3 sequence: CSAQGGRSSYNEQFF. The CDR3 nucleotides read TGCAGTGCCCAGGGTGGTAGGAGCTCCTACAATGAGCAGTTCTTC.

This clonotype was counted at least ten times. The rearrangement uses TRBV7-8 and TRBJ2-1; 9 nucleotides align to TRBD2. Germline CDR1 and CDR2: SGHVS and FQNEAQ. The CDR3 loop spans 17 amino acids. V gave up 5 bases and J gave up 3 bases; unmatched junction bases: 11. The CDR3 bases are TGTGCCAGCAGCCCCCTCGGGCTAGCGGGGTACTACAATGAGCAGTTCTTC. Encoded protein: CASSPLGLAGYYNEQFF.

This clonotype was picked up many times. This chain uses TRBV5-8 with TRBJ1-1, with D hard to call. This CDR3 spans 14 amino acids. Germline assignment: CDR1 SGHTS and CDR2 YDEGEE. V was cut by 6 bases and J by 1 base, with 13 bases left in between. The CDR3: CASTLRTANTEAFF. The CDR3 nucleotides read TGTGCCAGCACCCTTAGGACGGCGAACACTGAAGCTTTCTTT.

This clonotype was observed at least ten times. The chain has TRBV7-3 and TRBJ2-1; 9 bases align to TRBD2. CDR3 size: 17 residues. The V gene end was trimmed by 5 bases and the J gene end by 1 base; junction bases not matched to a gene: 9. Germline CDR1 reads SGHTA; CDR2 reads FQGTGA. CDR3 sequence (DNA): TGTGCCAGCAGCCGAGATAGCGGGAGTCGTTCCTACAATGAGCAGTTCTTC. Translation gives CASSRDSGSRSYNEQFF.

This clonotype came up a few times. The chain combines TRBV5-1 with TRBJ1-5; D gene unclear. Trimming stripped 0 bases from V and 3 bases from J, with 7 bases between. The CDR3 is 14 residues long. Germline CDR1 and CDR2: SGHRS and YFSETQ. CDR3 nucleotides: TGCGCCAGCAGCTTGGGACACAACAATCAGCCCCAGCATTTT. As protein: CASSLGHNNQPQHF.

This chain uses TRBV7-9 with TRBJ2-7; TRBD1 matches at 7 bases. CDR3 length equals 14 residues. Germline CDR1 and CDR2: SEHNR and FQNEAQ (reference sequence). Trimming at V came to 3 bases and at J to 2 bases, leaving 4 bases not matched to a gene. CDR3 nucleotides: TGTGCCAGCAGCTTTGGGACAGTTACCTACGAGCAGTACTTC. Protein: CASSFGTVTYEQYF.